The T cell receptor (beta chain) described here comes from a study of type 1 and type 2 diabetes patients. Points from the study as a whole: Some T1D-only expanded clones might appear in more T2D or control samples.

PCR was run on genomic DNA. Multiplex PCR with 30 forward and 13 reverse primers amplified the TCR beta CDR3. TCRdb recomputed calls from the multiplex PCR reads with MiXCR, one row per CDR3 protein. The table includes fewer than 350,000 distinct CDR3 sequences, around 47% detected once. CDR1 and CDR2 from the germline V gene are SNHLY and FYNNEI. This CDR3 region has 15 residues. V lost 6 bases, J lost 4 bases, and 7 bases stayed unmatched. There are a few counts of this clonotype. Its cognate antigen is unknown. The chain carries TRBV2 and TRBJ2-2; 8 bases are shared with TRBD1. Sequenced: peripheral blood mononuclear cells (PBMCs). The source of this sequence is a man aged 18 to 30 with type 2 diabetes. The CDR3 loop reads CASRRGDRSTGELFF. CDR3 sequence (DNA): TGTGCCAGCAGAAGGGGGGACAGGTCCACCGGGGAGCTGTTTTTT.